Presented here are 2 T cell receptor beta chains from one specimen sequenced in a study of blood T cell repertoires in COVID-19. TCRdb keeps only in-frame clones here, not all; method: immunoSEQ multiplex PCR. The sample carries more than 35,000 clones, about 88% recorded once. The sample consisted of peripheral blood. All receptors derive from an older man with active COVID-19.

J is TRBJ2-7 and V is TRBV3-1 (or the pseudogene TRBV3-2); D is uncertain. The germline V and J ends were trimmed by 4 bases and 0 bases, with 4 bases remaining between them. The germline V gene encodes CDR1 LGHDT and CDR2 YNNKEL (reference sequence). This CDR3 contains 12 residues. CDR3 residues: CASSPSSYEQYF. For the CDR3, the DNA is TGTGCCAGCAGCCCGAGCTCCTACGAGCAGTACTTC.

This clone has a handful of counts. The V gene is TRBV11-1, the J gene TRBJ1-1; D gene unclear. Germline V CDR1 and CDR2: SGHAT, FQDESV (reference sequence). V lost 7 bases and J lost 3, with 12 bases in between. The CDR3 length is 13 residues. In DNA, the CDR3 is TGTGCCAGCAACCTAGACCCAGACACTGAAGCTTTCTTT. Encoded protein: CASNLDPDTEAFF.